This TCR beta chain was captured by sequencing in a study of OX40 agonist ivuxolimab in advanced cancers. Across the study: Ivuxolimab was administered intravenously to patients at 0.01 to 10 mg/kg every 2 weeks. Among those treated, three patients had partial responses, one with hepatocellular carcinoma and two with cutaneous melanoma. Overall study results and limits: CD8+ T cells were the subset that, on average, had more expanded clones than CD4+.

Blood was sampled at baseline, cycle 4 day 1, and cycle 7 day 1. The CDR3 runs to 10 residues. The V gene's germline CDR1 is MDHEN and CDR2 SYDVKM. Trimming left V 10 bases short and J 3 bases short, with 6 bases between. Repertoires were generated with immunoSEQ multiplex PCR, while TCRdb's copy carries only in-frame clones and drops some. The profile covers about 84,000 clones, with 75% to 90% appearing a single time and 0.19% taken by the ten largest. Concerning this clone itself: The antigen is undetermined.

The sequence was obtained from an adult with an advanced solid tumor such as melanoma, head and neck, liver or kidney cancer. The rearrangement joins TRBV28 to TRBJ1-2; D gene uncertain. Sequenced material: CD4+ or CD8+ T cells sorted from blood, taken in a trial of the OX40 agonist ivuxolimab. The CDR3 coding sequence is TGTGCCACCTCCGACTATGGCTACACCTTC. This translates into CATSDYGYTF.